This entry is about one T cell receptor (beta chain). No antigen is known for it. The sample comes from a study of beta chain features in type 1 diabetes. Background on the study: No patient-donor differences in age, gender, total cells or subset yield.

CDR3 length: 11 amino acids. Germline V gene sequence: CDR1 SGDLS, CDR2 YYNGEE. V gave up 0 bases and J gave up 8 bases, with 3 bases separating them. Expressed TCRB transcripts were sequenced after all isolated RNA was converted to cDNA. This table comes from immunoSEQ multiplex PCR, and its TCRdb copy is limited to in-frame clones, with some not included. In the table there are 300,000 to 400,000 clones, more than 9.5% of which are singletons. Donors contributed one heparinised blood draw apiece, averaging roughly 100 mL. Regarding the study as a whole: A moderate, significant TCRB CDR3 shortening appeared in type 1 diabetes across four CD4+ subsets.

Source material: naive CD4+ T cells from blood. This clonotype was obtained from a young woman in good health. The V gene is TRBV9, the J gene TRBJ2-1, with D uncertain. CDR3 in DNA: TGTGCCAGCAGCGTAGCTTATGAGCAGTTCTTC. Its translation: CASSVAYEQFF.